This TCR beta chain originates from a study of low-dose radiotherapy and immunotherapy resistance in tumors. Whole-study context: Cohort 2 patients were irradiated with 1 Gy every two weeks, reaching 13 Gy over 26 weeks. Patients' oral aspirin dose was 300 mg daily across four cycles from cycle 1 day 1.

CDR1 and CDR2 from the germline V gene are SQVTM and ANQGSEA. CDR3 length: 12 residues. V was shortened by 1 base and J by 3 bases, with 7 bases between the two germline ends. Advanced solid tumors lacking tumor-infiltrating lymphocytes were present in eligible patients. Alpha and beta chains were covered, as first-strand cDNA relied on TRAV- and TRBV-specific primers. TCR amplification involved 20 PCR cycles with a constant-region primer and V-primer adapter. In vitro transcription amplified the mRNA that had been isolated. TCRdb re-called the reads with MiXCR, one entry per CDR3 protein. The sample holds over 7,500 distinct CDR3 sequences, around 70% seen once.

The rearrangement uses TRBV29-1 and TRBJ2-7; no firm D call. The TCR comes from a human donor with advanced metastatic prostate, ovarian, gallbladder or colorectal cancer (not recorded which). This table probably holds off-target reads from a library built for another chain. CDR3 sequence: CSVEGIGYEQYF. Here the CDR3 DNA reads TGCAGCGTTGAAGGGATAGGCTACGAGCAGTACTTC.